The T cell receptor (beta chain) described here comes from a study of response to subunit inactivated influenza vaccine (dated by TCRdb to the late 2010s). Some background on the complete study: The study used deep quantitative T cell receptor repertoire profiling to track responses to a trivalent subunit inactivated influenza vaccine. Results the study describes overall, beyond this receptor: According to the authors, only a limited number of new T cells may be recruited by each seasonal influenza vaccination.

Preparation of the library involved RT-PCR. Sequencing used an Illumina HiSeq 2500. The public reads were reprocessed in TCRdb via fastp at Q25 and MiXCR, keeping in-frame beta chains. Entries that share a CDR3 protein sequence are merged under the most common genes and DNA. A total of roughly 650,000 distinct CDR3 sequences appear in this sample, less than 20% of them only once. The ten top clones hold more than 9% of the sample. Comment on this clonotype: Its antigen target is currently unknown. The input lacks base qualities; no much larger clone sits a single base away.

According to the germline V gene, CDR1 reads MNHNS and CDR2 reads SASEGT. V is pruned by 7 bases and J by 8 bases, leaving 7 bases of the junction without a gene match. There are 13 amino acids in the CDR3, from cysteine to phenylalanine inclusive. The CDR3 DNA has 39 bases and is translated from base 1. Sequenced here: PBMCs from blood, sampled roughly 13 days after vaccination. The receptor was derived from a middle-aged man who received an inactivated influenza vaccine. Donor details come from another sample of the same person, matched by shared clones. The chain links TRBV6-1 with TRBJ2-1, with 8 bases aligning to TRBD1. The encoded CDR3 is CASNRQGSDEQFF. The DNA is as follows: TGTGCCAGCAATCGACAGGGGTCGGATGAGCAGTTCTTC.